This T cell receptor (beta chain) is from a study of blood T cells in healthy people across ages (dated by TCRdb to 2015 to 2017). With respect to the entire study: In model experiments, roughly one uniquely barcoded TCR beta cDNA molecule per two T cells was captured by template switching. Using deep sequencing normalized with unique cDNA molecular identifiers, the study measured how TCR beta repertoire diversity changes with age. Four age groups were formed from the donors: young (average 16 years), middle-aged (approximately 40), aged (roughly 56) and long-lived (more than 75). To avoid experimental bias, donors of different ages were distributed randomly across sequencing lanes. The study analyzed two additional independent replicas of 1 million unique cDNA reads from the same blood draw for two donors, one aged 18 to 30 and one aged 80 or older. Overall results and qualifications from the work: The CMV infection status of donors was not known, potentially confounding age-related changes in expanded clonotypes. Observed TCR beta diversity correlated strongly with the percentage of naive T cells measured by flow cytometry. Estimates of total diversity based on one million sequenced T cells were considered lower bounds and underestimates. As age increased, observed TCR beta diversity per million T cells dropped in a roughly linear way, and a significant reduction was already evident by age roughly 36. The long-lived group showed more naive CD4+ T cells, fewer expanded clones and increased TCR diversity than the aged group, suggesting age selection. Because profiling used bulk unsorted PBMCs, naive and antigen-experienced compartments could not be compared conclusively.

CDR1 DFQATT and CDR2 SNEGSKA are derived from the germline V gene (reference sequence). The V and J ends are trimmed by 6 bases and 0 bases, leaving 9 bases between them. The CDR3 starts with the cysteine, ends with the phenylalanine, and has 14 residues. CDR3 DNA is the only sequence kept; it has 42 bases, read in frame from the first base. The 39 donors, aged about 6 to 95 years, were systemically healthy Caucasian individuals from Russia. About 10 milliliters of peripheral blood were collected from each donor into EDTA-treated Vacutainer tubes. Ficoll-Paque density-gradient centrifugation was used to isolate PBMCs, with at least 7 million obtained per sample. Trizol reagent was used to extract total RNA from PBMCs, with at least 6 micrograms per sample. For every donor, an aliquot of PBMCs went through flow cytometry to measure the percentages of naive CD45RAhigh/CD27high T cells. Libraries were made using 5' RACE. The instrument given in TCRdb is Illumina HiSeq 2500. A second roughly 6 to 11 cycle PCR used a sample-barcoded 5' primer and a J-beta primer mix. Each TCR beta cDNA molecule received a unique molecular identifier from a template-switch 5' adaptor carrying 12 random nucleotides. At least 2.5 million CDR3-containing paired-end reads were obtained from each sample. All of the RNA was converted into first-strand cDNA using the Mint cDNA synthesis kit, with a TRBC-specific oligonucleotide serving as the primer. After uracil-DNA glycosylase treatment, a first 18-cycle PCR used universal primers M1SS and BC2_uni_R on all cDNA. Per the original workflow: Normalization of each sample was performed by random selection of 1 million high-quality reads, each carrying a distinct molecular identifier. Instead of being binned into consensus sequences, reads that shared molecular identifiers were thrown out. MiTCR, with a Q25 quality threshold and the strictest error-elimination algorithm, was used for CDR3 identification, clonotype clustering and error correction. Lower-bound total TCR beta diversity was estimated with a nonparametric unseen species model using Euler transformation. TCRdb reprocessed the public reads (quality trimming at Q25 with fastp, clone calling with MiXCR) and kept in-frame beta chains. Each entry is one CDR3 protein sequence, shown with its most common DNA and genes. TCRdb's processing, not the authors' own work, is the source of the V and J calls. Within this sample are approximately 690,000 distinct CDR3 sequences, with roughly 53% of them counted one time only. Clones ranked in the top ten supply roughly 34% of the sample.

Regarding this clonotype: The antigen this receptor binds is unknown. Per-nucleotide qualities are absent, and no much larger clonotype sits a single base away.

This chain is built from TRBV20-1 and TRBJ1-6; the D gene lacks a confident call. The sample consisted of blood. The sequence was collected from a man aged 60-69 years in good health. The nucleotide sequence reads TGCAGTGCAGCGGGGAGCTCCTATAATTCACCCCTCCACTTT. It codes for CSAAGSSYNSPLHF.